A single sample gave rise to the 5 T cell receptor beta chains below, sequenced in a study of cytotoxic CD8 clonotypes in ibrutinib-treated CLL (dated by TCRdb to 2020 to 2023). The library was prepared using the immunoSEQ multiplex PCR assay. TCRdb limited this immuneACCESS table to in-frame rearrangements with V and J called. A share of clones is missing; checked studies link under half to unresolved V genes, and the rest is unexplained. The sample table records roughly 300,000 clones; roughly three quarters of these occur just once. The ten biggest clones cover roughly 6% of the sample. Explained via the paper, the time point label denotes: progressive disease on ibrutinib. The sequenced sample was PBMCs, obtained at disease progression, from a patient treated with ibrutinib. The receptors shown here come from a human donor with chronic lymphocytic leukemia.

This chain uses TRBV19 with TRBJ2-5; D is unclear. In germline, CDR1 is LNHDA, CDR2 SQIVND (reference sequence). The CDR3 is 14 amino acids. Trimming cost V 4 bases and J 4 bases, with 13 bases left between them. The CDR3 DNA sequence: TGTGCCAGTAGTACCGGTAAGTTCGGAGAGACCCAGTACTTC. This codes for CASSTGKFGETQYF.

The chain uses TRBV4-3 and TRBJ2-3; D gene unclear. V was trimmed by 0 bases and J by 6 bases, leaving 10 bases between them. Germline V gene data show CDR1 as LGHNA and CDR2 as YSLEER. The CDR3 covers 14 residues. The CDR3 DNA is TGCGCCAGCAGCCAAGATTGGGAAGCGGATACGCAGTATTTT. It is translated as CASSQDWEADTQYF.

The chain carries TRBV4-2 and TRBJ1-1; D might be TRBD1 (5 bases). Trimming cost V 5 bases and J 4 bases, with 14 bases left between them. The CDR3 runs 14 residues. Germline V gene data show CDR1 as LGHNA and CDR2 as YNFKEQ. The CDR3 DNA sequence: TGTGCCAGCAGCTCGTCGGGGGTCGGCACTGAAGCTTTCTTT. Amino acid sequence: CASSSSGVGTEAFF.

This chain connects TRBV7-9 to TRBJ2-6, with 9 bases aligning to TRBD1. CDR3 length equals 17 residues. Germline CDR1 SEHNR, CDR2 FQNEAQ (reference sequence). V was clipped by 4 bases and J by 3 bases; unmatched bases: 7. The DNA for the CDR3 is TGTGCCAGCAGCTCCACCGGGACAGGGTTTGGGGCCAACGTCCTGACTTTC. It specifies CASSSTGTGFGANVLTF.

The chain couples TRBV7-3 to TRBJ2-5; TRBD2 agrees at 9 bases. The germline gives CDR1 SGHTA, CDR2 FQGTGA. The V and J ends lost 0 bases and 5 bases, in that order; junction bases with no gene match: 1. The CDR3 is 14 amino acids. The DNA for the CDR3 is TGTGCCAGCAGCTTAACTAGCGGGAGTGAGACCCAGTACTTC. It specifies CASSLTSGSETQYF. Variable domain in full (rest from reference TRBV7-3 and TRBJ2-5): GAGVSQTPSNKVTEKGKYVELRCDPISGHTALYWYRQSLGQGPEFLIYFQGTGAADDSGLPNDRFFAVRPEGSVSTLKIQRTERGDSAVYLCASSLTSGSETQYFGPGTRLLVL.